What follows are 5 T cell receptor beta chains derived from one specimen sequenced in a study of cytomegalovirus exposure and HLA in healthy donors. Primers: 60 Vbeta forward and 13 Jbeta reverse. The data were produced by immunoSEQ multiplex PCR, yet TCRdb's version contains in-frame clones alone and is incomplete. The sample includes roughly 120,000 clones, around three quarters seen only once; the top ten take roughly 13%. The sequencing input was PBMCs. The receptors stem from a woman aged 60 to 75 in good health and CMV-seropositive.

The CDR3 protein is CASSLQVLDRAAGELFF. CDR3 nucleotides: TGCGCCAGCAGCTTGCAAGTCCTCGACAGGGCGGCCGGGGAGCTGTTTTTT. The rearrangement links TRBV5-1 to TRBJ2-2, with 7 bases identical to TRBD1. This CDR3 has 17 amino acids. Looked up from germline, CDR1 is SGHRS and CDR2 is YFSETQ. V lost 1 base and J lost 6; bases outside the gene matches: 12.

This rearrangement joins TRBV19 to TRBJ1-5; 10 nucleotides line up with TRBD1. The CDR3 contains 16 residues. J lost 6 bases, V lost 3 bases, and 8 bases had no gene match. Germline CDR1 reads LNHDA; CDR2 reads SQIVND (reference sequence). The CDR3 DNA sequence: TGTGCCAGTAGTATCCTCGGGACAGGGGCCGGTCAGCCCCAGCATTTT. This translates into CASSILGTGAGQPQHF. The whole variable domain, filled in from reference TRBV19 and TRBJ1-5, reads DGGITQSPKYLFRKEGQNVTLSCEQNLNHDAMYWYRQDPGQGLRLIYYSQIVNDFQKGDIAEGYSVSREKKESFPLTVTSAQKNPTAFYLCASSILGTGAGQPQHFGDGTRLSIL.

This chain joins TRBV9 and TRBJ2-3, with 7 bases fitting TRBD2. V gave up 3 bases and J gave up 2 bases; unmatched junction bases: 6. The CDR3 is made up of 15 amino acids. Germline V gene sequence: CDR1 SGDLS, CDR2 YYNGEE. CDR3 bases: TGTGCCAGCAGCGCTGGGGGGGGGTTCACAGATACGCAGTATTTT. Protein sequence: CASSAGGGFTDTQYF.

In its sample, this clone was seen once. The V gene is TRBV10-3, the J gene TRBJ2-7; 7 bases map to TRBD1. This CDR3 is 14 amino acids long. Trimming took 5 bases from V and 7 from J; bases not matched to a gene: 11. CDR1 ENHRY and CDR2 SYGVKD come from the germline V gene. CDR3 in DNA: TGTGCCATCAGTACGGGACAGCCCTCGGGTGAGCAGTACTTC. Protein: CAISTGQPSGEQYF.

This clone was observed a handful of times. The rearrangement uses TRBV11-2 and TRBJ2-3; 8 bases map to TRBD2. Germline CDR1 SGHAT, CDR2 FQNNGV. V lost 5 bases to trimming and J lost 2 bases; unmatched junction nucleotides: 6. The CDR3 consists of 15 residues. CDR3 bases: TGTGCCAGCAGCCATCGAGCGGGAGACACAGATACGCAGTATTTT. Amino acid sequence: CASSHRAGDTDTQYF.